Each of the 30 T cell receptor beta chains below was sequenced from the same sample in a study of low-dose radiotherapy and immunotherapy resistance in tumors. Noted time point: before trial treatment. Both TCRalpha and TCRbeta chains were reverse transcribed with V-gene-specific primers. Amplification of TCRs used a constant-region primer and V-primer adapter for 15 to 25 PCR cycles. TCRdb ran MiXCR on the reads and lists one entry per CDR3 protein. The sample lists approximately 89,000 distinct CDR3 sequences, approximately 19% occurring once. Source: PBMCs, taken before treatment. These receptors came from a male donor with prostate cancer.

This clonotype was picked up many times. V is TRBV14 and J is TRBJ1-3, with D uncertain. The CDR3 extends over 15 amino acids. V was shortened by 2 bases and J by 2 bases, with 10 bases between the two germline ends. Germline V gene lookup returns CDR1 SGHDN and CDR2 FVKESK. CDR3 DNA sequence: TGTGCCAGCAGCCAACTTCAGAACGCTGGAAACACCATATATTTT. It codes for CASSQLQNAGNTIYF.

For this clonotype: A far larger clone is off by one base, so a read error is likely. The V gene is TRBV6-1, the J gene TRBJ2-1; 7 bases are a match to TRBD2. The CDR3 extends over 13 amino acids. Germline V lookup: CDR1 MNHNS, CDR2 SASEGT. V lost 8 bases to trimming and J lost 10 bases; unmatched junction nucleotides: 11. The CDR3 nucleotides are TGTGCCAGCCGGGGCCGGGGGGTCTACGAGCAGTTCTTC. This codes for CASRGRGVYEQFF.

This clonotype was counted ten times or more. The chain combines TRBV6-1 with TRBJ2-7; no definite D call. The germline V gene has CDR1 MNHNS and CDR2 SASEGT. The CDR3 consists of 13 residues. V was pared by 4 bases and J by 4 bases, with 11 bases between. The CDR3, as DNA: TGTGCCAGCAGTGTTGAAGCGCATTACGAGCAGTACTTC. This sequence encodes CASSVEAHYEQYF.

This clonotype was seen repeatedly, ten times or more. For the CDR3, the DNA is TGTGCCAGTACTCCGGACTTTAGCTCCTACGAGCAGTACTTC. Translated: CASTPDFSSYEQYF. This rearrangement joins TRBV19 to TRBJ2-7; D perhaps matches TRBD2 (5 bases). The length of the CDR3 is 14 residues. V was shortened by 7 bases and J by 0 bases, with 13 bases between the two germline ends. Germline loops: CDR1 LNHDA, CDR2 SQIVND (reference sequence).

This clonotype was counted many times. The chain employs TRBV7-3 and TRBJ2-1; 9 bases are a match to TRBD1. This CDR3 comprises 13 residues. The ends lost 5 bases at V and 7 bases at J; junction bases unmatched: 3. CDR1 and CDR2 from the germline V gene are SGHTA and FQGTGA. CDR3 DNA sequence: TGTGCCAGCAGCAGGGACAGGGAGAATGAGCAGTTCTTC. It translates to CASSRDRENEQFF.

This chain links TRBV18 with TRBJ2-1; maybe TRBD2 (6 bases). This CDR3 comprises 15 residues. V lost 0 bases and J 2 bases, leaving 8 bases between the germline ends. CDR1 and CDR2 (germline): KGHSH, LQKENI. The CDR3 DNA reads TGTGCCAGCTCACCACCGGGGGGAACCTACAATGAGCAGTTCTTC. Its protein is CASSPPGGTYNEQFF.

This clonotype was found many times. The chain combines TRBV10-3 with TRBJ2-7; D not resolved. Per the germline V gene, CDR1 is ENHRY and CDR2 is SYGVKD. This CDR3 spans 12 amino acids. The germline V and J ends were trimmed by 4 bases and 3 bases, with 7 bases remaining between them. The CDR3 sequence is CAISGSNYEQYF. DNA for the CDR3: TGTGCCATCAGTGGCAGCAACTACGAGCAGTACTTC.

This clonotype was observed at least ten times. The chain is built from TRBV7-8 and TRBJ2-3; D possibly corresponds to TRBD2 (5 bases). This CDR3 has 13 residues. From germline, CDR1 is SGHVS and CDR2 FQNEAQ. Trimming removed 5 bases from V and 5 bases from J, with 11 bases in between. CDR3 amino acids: CASSPRSGDTQYF. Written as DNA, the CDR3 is TGTGCCAGCAGCCCCAGAAGCGGAGATACGCAGTATTTT.

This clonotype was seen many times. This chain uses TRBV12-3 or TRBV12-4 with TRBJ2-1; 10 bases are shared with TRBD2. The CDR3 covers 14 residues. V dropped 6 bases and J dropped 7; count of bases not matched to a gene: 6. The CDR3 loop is CASRPTSGENEQFF. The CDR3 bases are TGTGCCAGCAGACCCACTAGCGGGGAAAATGAGCAGTTCTTC.

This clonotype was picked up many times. CDR3 bases: TGTGCCAGCAGTGAAGCGCGAGGCAGCTCCGGGGAGCTGTTTTTT. Protein product: CASSEARGSSGELFF. The chain links TRBV6-1 to TRBJ2-2; D unresolved. The CDR3 extends over 15 amino acids. Germline CDR1 reads MNHNS; CDR2 reads SASEGT. The ends were cut back, 0 bases at V and 6 bases at J, with 11 bases in the middle.

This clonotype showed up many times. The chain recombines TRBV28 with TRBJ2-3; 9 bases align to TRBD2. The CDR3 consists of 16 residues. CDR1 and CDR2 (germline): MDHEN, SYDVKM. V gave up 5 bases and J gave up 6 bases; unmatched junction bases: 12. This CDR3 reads CASSVRGAGGEDTQYF. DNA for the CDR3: TGTGCCAGCAGTGTCCGGGGAGCGGGAGGTGAGGATACGCAGTATTTT.

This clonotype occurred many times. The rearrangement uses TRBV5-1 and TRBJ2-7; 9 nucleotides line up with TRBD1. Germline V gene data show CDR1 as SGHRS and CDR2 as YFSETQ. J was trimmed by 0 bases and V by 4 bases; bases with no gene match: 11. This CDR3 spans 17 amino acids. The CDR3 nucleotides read TGCGCCAGCAGCACAGGACAGGGGCCAGTCGGCTCCTACGAGCAGTACTTC. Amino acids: CASSTGQGPVGSYEQYF.

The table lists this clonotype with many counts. CDR3 in DNA: TGTGCCAGCAGCTTAGAAGGGCTGCTCCCGAACACCGGGGAGCTGTTTTTT. As protein: CASSLEGLLPNTGELFF. The chain carries TRBV7-2 and TRBJ2-2; D remains ambiguous. CDR1 SGHTA and CDR2 FQGNSA come from the germline V gene. CDR3 length equals 17 residues. Between the trimmed V and J ends, which lost 1 base and 0 bases, there was a span of 12 bases.

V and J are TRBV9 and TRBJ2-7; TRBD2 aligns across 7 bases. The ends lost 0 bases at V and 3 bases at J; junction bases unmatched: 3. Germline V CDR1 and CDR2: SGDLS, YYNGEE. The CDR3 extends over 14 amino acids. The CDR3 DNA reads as TGTGCCAGCAGCGTAGTCGGGACTATCTACGAGCAGTACTTC. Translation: CASSVVGTIYEQYF.

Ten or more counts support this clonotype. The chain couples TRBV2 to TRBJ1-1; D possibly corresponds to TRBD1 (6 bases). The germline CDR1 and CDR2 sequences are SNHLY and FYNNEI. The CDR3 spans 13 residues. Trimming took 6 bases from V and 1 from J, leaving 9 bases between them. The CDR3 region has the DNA TGTGCCAGCAGGGCGGGACAGAACACTGAAGCTTTCTTT. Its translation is CASRAGQNTEAFF.

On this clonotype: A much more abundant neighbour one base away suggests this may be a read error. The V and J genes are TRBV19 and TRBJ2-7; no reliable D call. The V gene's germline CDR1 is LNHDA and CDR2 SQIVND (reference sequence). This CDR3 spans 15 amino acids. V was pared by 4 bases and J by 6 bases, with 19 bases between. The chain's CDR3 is CASSTSQNQFSEQYF. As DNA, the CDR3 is TGTGCCAGTAGTACTTCGCAGAACCAATTTTCCGAGCAGTACTTC.

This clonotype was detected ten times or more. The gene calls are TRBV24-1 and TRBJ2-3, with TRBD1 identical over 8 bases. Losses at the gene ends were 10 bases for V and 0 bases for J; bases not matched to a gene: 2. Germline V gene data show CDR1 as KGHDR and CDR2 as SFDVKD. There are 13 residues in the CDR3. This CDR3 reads CATGTGSTDTQYF. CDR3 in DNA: TGTGCCACGGGGACAGGAAGCACAGATACGCAGTATTTT.

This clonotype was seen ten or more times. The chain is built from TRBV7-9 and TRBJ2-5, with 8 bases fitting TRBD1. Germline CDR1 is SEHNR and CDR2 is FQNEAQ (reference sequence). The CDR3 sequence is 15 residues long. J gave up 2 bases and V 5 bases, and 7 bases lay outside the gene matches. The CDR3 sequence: CASSAGQGLQETQYF. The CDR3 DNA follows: TGTGCCAGCAGCGCCGGACAGGGTTTACAAGAGACCCAGTACTTC.

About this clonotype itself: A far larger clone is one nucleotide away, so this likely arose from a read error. CDR3 DNA sequence: TGTGCCAGCAGTGAGACAGGGTACAAACAGCCCCAGCATTTT. This codes for CASSETGYKQPQHF. This rearrangement joins TRBV6-5 to TRBJ1-5; 7 nucleotides line up with TRBD1. This CDR3 is 14 amino acids long. The V and J ends lost 5 bases and 7 bases, in that order; junction bases with no gene match: 8. Looked up from germline, CDR1 is MNHEY and CDR2 is SVGAGI.

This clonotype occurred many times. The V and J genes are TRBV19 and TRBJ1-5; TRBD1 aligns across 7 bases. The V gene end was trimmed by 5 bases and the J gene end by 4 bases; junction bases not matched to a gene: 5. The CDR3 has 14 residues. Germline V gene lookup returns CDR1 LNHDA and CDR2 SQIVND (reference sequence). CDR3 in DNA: TGTGCCAGTAGTGCCAGGGGGTCGAATCAGCCCCAGCATTTT. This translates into CASSARGSNQPQHF.

DNA for the CDR3: TGTGCCAGCAGCCAAGTTCAGACAGGGTCGGTGGAGACCCAGTACTTC. This encodes CASSQVQTGSVETQYF. J is TRBJ2-5 and V is TRBV3-1; TRBD1 agrees at 7 bases. This CDR3 comprises 16 residues. J was trimmed by 5 bases and V by 1 base; bases with no gene match: 10. Germline V gene lookup returns CDR1 LGHDT and CDR2 YNNKEL (reference sequence).

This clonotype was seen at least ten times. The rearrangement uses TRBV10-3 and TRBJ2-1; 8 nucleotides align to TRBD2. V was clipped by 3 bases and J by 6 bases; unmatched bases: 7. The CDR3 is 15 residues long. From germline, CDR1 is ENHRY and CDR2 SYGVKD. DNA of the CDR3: TGTGCCATCAGTGAAAGAGCGGGAGCTGTCAATGAGCAGTTCTTC. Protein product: CAISERAGAVNEQFF.

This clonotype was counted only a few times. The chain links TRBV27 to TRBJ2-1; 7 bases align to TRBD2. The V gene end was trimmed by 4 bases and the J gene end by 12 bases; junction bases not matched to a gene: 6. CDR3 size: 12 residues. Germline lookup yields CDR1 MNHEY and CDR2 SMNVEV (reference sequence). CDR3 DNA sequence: TGTGCCAGCAGTTCTTCTTGGGGGGGGCAGTTCTTC. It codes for CASSSSWGGQFF.

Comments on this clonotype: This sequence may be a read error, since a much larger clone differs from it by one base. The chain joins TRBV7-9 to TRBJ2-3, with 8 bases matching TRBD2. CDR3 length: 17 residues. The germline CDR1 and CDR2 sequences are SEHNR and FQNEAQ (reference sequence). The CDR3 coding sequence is TGTACCAGCAGCTTATATCGAACTAGCGGCATCACAGATACGCAGTATTTT. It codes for CTSSLYRTSGITDTQYF.

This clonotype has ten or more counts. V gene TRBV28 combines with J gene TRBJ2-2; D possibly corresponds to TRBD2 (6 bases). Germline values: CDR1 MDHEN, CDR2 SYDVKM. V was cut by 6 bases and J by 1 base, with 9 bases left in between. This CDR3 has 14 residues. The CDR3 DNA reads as TGTGCCAGCAGCCCGGAGGGGAACACCGGGGAGCTGTTTTTT. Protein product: CASSPEGNTGELFF.

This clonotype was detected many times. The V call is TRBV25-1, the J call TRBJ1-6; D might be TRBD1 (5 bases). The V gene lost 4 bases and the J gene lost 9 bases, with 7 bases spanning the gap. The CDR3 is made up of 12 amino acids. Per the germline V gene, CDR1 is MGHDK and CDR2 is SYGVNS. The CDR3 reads CASSAGGSPLHF. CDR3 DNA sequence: TGTGCCAGCAGTGCGGGGGGTTCACCCCTCCACTTT.

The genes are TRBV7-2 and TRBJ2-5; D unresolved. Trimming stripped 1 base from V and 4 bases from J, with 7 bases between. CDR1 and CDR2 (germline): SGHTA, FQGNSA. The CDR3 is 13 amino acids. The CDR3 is CASSLERRETQYF. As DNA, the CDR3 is TGTGCCAGCAGCTTAGAACGGAGAGAGACCCAGTACTTC.

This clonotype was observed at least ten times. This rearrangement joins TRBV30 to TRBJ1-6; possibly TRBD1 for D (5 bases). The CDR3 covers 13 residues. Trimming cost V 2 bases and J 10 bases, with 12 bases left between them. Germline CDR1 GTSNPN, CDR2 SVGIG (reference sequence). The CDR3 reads CAWSLGVGSPLHF. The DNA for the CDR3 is TGTGCCTGGAGTCTGGGGGTCGGCTCACCCCTCCACTTT.

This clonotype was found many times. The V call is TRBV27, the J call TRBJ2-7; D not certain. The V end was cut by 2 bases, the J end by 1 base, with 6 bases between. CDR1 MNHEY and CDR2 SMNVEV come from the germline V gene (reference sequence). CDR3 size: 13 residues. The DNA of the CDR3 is TGTGCCAGCAGTTTACGACCTTCCTACGAGCAGTACTTC. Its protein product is CASSLRPSYEQYF.

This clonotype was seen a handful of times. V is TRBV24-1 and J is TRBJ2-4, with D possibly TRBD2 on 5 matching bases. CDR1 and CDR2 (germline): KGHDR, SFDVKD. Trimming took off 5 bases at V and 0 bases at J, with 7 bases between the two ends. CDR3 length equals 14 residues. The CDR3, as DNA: TGTGCCACCAGTGCCGAGGGAGCCAAAAACATTCAGTACTTC. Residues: CATSAEGAKNIQYF.